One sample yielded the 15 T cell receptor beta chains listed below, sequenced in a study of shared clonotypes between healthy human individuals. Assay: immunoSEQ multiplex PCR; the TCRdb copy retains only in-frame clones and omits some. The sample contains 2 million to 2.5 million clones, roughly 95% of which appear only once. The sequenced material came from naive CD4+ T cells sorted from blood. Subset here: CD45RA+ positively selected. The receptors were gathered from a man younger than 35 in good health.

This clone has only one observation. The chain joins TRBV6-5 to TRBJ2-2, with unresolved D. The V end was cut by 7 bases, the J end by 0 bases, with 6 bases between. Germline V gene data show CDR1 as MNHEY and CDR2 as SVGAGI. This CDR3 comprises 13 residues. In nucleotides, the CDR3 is TGTGCCAGCAACCCTACGAACACCGGGGAGCTGTTTTTT. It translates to CASNPTNTGELFF.

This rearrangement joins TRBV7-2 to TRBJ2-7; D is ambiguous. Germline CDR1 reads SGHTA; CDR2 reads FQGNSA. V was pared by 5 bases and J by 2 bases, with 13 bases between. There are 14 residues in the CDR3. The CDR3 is CASSQTPRAYEQYF. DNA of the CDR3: TGTGCCAGCAGCCAGACCCCGAGAGCCTACGAGCAGTACTTC.

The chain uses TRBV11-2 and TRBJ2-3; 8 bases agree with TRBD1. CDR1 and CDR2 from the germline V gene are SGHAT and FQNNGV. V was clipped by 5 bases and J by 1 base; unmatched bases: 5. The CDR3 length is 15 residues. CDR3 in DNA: TGTGCCAGCAGCCCACAGGGGGGAGGCACAGATACGCAGTATTTT. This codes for CASSPQGGGTDTQYF.

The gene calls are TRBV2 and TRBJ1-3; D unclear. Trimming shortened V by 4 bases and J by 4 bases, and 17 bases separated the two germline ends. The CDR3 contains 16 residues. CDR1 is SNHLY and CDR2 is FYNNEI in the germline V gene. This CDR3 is CASSGWGTALGNTIYF. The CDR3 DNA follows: TGTGCCAGCAGTGGTTGGGGAACTGCATTGGGAAACACCATATATTTT.

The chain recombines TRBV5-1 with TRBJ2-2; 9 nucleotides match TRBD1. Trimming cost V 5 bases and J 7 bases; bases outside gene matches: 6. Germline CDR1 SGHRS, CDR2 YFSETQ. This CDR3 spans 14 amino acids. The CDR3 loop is CASRQDRGSGELFF. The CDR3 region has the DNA TGCGCCAGCAGACAGGACAGGGGCAGCGGGGAGCTGTTTTTT.

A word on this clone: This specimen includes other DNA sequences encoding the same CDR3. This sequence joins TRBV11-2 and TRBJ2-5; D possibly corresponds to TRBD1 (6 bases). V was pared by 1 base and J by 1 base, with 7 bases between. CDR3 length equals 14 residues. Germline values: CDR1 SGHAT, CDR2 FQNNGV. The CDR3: CASSLGGGQETQYF. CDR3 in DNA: TGTGCCAGCAGCTTAGGAGGGGGCCAAGAGACCCAGTACTTC.

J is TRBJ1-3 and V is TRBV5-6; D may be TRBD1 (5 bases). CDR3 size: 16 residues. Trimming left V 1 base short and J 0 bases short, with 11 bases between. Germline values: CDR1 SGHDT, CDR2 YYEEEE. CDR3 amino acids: CASSLYAGRSGNTIYF. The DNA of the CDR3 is TGTGCCAGCAGCTTGTATGCAGGGCGCTCTGGAAACACCATATATTTT.

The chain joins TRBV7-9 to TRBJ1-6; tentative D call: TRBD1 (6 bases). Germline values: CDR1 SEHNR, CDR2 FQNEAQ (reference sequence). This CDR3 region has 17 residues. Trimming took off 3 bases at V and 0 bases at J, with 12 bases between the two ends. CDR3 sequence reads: CASSLATGSSYNSPLHF. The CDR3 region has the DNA TGTGCCAGCAGCTTGGCGACAGGCAGCTCCTATAATTCACCCCTCCACTTT.

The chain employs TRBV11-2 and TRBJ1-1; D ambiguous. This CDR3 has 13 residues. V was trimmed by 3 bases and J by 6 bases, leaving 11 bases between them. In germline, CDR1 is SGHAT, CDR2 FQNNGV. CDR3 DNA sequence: TGTGCCAGCAGCTTGACCAACTTGGCTGAAGCTTTCTTT. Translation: CASSLTNLAEAFF.

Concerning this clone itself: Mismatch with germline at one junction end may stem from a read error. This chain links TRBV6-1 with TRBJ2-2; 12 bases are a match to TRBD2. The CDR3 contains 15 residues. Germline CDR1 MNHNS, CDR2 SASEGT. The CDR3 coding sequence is TGTGCCAGCACTGAAGCTAGCGGGAGGGCCGGGGAGCTGTTTTTT. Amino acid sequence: CASTEASGRAGELFF.

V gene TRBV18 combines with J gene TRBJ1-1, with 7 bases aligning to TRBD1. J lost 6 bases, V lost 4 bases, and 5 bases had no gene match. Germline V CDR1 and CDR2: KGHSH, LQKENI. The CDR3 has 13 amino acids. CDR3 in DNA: TGTGCCAGCTCACAGGGGGCAAGAGCTGAAGCTTTCTTT. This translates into CASSQGARAEAFF.

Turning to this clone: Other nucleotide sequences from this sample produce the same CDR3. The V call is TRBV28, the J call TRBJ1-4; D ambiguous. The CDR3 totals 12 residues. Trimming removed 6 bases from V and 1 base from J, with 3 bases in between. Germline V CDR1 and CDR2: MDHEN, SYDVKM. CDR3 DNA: TGTGCCAGCAGACGAACTAATGAAAAACTGTTTTTT. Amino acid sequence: CASRRTNEKLFF.

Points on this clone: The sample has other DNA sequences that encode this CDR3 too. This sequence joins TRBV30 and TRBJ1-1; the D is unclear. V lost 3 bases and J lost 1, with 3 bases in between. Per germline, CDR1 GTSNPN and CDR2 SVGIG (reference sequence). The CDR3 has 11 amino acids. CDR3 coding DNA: TGTGCCTGGAGATGGAACACTGAAGCTTTCTTT. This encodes CAWRWNTEAFF.

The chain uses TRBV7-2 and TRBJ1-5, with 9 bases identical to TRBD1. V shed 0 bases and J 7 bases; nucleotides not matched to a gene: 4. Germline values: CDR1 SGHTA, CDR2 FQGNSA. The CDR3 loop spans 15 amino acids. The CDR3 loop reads CASSLATGGRQPQHF. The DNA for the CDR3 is TGTGCCAGCAGCTTAGCGACAGGGGGACGGCAGCCCCAGCATTTT.

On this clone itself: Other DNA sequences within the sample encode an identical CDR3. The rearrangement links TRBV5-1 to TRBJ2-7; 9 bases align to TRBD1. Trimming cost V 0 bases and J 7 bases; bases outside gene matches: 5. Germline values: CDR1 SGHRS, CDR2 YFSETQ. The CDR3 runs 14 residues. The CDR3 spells CASSLAGTGYEQYF. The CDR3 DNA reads TGCGCCAGCAGCTTGGCCGGGACAGGGTATGAGCAGTACTTC.